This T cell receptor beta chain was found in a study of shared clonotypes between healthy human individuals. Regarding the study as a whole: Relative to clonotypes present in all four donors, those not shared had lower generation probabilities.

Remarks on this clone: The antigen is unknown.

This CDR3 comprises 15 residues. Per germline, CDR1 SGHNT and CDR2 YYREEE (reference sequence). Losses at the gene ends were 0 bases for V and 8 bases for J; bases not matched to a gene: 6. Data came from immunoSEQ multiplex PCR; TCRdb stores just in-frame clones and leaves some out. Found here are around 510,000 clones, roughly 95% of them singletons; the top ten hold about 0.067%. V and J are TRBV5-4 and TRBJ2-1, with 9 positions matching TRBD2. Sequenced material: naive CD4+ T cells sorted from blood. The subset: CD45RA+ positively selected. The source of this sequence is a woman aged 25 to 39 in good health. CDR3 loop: CASSLDTSGWDEQFF. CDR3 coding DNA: TGTGCCAGCAGCTTGGACACTAGCGGGTGGGATGAGCAGTTCTTC. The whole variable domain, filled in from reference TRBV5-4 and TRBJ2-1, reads ETGVTQSPTHLIKTRGQQVTLRCSSQSGHNTVSWYQQALGQGPQFIFQYYREEENGRGNFPPRFSGLQFPNYSSELNVNALELDDSALYLCASSLDTSGWDEQFFGPGTRLTVL.